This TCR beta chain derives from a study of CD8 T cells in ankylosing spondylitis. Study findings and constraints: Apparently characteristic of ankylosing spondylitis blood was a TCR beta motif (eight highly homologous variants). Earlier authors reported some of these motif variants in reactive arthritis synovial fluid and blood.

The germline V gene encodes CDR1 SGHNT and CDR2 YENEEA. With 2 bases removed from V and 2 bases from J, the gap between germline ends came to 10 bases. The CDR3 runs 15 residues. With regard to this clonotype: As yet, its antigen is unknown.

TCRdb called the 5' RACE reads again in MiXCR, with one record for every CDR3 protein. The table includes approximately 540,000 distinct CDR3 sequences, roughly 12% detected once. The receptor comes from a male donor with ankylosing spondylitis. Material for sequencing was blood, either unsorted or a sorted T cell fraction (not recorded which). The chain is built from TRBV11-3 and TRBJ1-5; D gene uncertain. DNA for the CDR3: TGTGCCAGCAGCTTAAATAGTATCGGCAATCAGCCCCAGCATTTT. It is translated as CASSLNSIGNQPQHF.